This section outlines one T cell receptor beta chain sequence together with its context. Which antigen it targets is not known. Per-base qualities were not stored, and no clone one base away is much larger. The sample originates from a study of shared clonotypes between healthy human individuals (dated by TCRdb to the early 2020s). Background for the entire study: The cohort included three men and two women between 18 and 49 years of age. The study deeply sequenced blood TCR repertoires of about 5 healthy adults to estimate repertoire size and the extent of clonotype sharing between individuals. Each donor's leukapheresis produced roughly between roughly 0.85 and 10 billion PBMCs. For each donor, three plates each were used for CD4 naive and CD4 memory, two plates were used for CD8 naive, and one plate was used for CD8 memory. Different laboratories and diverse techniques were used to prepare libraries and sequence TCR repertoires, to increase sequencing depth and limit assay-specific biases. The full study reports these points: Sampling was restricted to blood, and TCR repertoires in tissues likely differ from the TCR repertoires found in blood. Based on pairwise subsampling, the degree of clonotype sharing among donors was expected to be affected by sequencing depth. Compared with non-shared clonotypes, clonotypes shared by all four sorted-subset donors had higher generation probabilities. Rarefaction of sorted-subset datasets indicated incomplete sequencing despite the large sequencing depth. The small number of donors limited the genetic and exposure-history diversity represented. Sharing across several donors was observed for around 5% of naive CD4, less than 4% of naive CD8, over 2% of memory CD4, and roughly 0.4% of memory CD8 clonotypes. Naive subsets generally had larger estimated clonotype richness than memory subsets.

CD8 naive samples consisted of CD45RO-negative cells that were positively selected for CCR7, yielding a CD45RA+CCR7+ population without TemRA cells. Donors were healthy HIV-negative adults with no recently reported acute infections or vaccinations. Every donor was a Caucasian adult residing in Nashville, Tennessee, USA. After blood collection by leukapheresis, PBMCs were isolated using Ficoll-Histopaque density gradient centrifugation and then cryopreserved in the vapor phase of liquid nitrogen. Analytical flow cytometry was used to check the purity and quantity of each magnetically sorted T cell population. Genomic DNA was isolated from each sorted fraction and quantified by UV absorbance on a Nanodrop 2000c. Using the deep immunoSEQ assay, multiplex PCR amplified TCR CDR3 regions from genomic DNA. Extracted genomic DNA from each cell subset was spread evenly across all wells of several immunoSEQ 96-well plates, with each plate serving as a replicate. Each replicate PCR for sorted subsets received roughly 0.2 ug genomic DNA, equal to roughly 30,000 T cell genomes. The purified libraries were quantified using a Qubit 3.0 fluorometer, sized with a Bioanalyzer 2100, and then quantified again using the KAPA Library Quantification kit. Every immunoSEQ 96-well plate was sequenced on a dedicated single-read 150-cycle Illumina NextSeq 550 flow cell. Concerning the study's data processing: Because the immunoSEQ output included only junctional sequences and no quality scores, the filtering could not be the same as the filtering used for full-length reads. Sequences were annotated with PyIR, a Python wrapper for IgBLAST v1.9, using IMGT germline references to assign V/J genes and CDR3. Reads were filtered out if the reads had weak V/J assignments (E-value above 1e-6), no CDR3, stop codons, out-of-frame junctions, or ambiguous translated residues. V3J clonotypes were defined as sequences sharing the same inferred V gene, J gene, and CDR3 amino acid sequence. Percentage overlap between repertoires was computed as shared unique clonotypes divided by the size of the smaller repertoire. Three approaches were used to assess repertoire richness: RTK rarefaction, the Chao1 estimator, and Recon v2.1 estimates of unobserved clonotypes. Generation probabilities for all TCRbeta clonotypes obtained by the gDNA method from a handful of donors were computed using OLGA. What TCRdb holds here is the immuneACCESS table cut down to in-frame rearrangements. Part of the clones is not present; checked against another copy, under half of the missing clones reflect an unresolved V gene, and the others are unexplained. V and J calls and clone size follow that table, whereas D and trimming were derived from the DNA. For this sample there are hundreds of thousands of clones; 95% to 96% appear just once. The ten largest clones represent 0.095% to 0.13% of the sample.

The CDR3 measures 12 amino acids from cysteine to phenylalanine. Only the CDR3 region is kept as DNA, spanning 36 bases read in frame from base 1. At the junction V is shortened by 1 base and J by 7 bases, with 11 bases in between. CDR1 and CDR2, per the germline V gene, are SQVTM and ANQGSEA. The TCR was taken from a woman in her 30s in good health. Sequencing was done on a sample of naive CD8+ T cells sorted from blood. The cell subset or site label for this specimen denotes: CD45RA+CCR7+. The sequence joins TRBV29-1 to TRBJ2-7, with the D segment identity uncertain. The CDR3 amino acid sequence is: CSVEGLEEEQYF. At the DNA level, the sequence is TGCAGCGTTGAAGGTTTGGAAGAAGAGCAGTACTTC.